The 20 T cell receptor beta chains given below trace back to one sample, sequenced in a study of blood T cells in healthy people across ages. Through a sample-barcoded 5' primer and a J-beta primer mix, a second PCR was run for roughly 6 to 11 cycles. TCRdb re-derived calls from the 5' RACE reads in MiXCR, one entry per CDR3 protein. Of 1.8 million or so distinct CDR3 sequences in the sample, approximately 39% were seen once. Sequencing was done on a sample of blood. The receptor set was obtained from a human donor in good health.

This clonotype was seen only a few times. The V call is TRBV11-3, the J call TRBJ1-2; possible D gene TRBD1, 5 bases. Trimming took off 8 bases at V and 4 bases at J, with 14 bases between the two ends. The CDR3 consists of 13 residues. CDR1 and CDR2 (germline): SGHNT, YENEEA. CDR3 loop: CASYGRGSYGYTF. In DNA form, the CDR3 reads TGTGCCAGCTACGGGCGGGGGTCCTATGGCTACACCTTC.

This clonotype came up many times. CDR3 nucleotides: TGTGCCAGCAGTCCCGGGTCACTCTACAATGAGCAGTTCTTC. It encodes CASSPGSLYNEQFF. This rearrangement joins TRBV12-3 or TRBV12-4 to TRBJ2-1; D remains unclear. This CDR3 is 14 amino acids long. Trimming took off 5 bases at V and 3 bases at J, with 11 bases between the two ends.

The chain carries TRBV19 and TRBJ1-5; D may be TRBD1 (5 bases). The CDR3 is 15 residues long. CDR1 is LNHDA and CDR2 is SQIVND in the germline V gene (reference sequence). The V end was cut by 4 bases, the J end by 5 bases, with 15 bases between. CDR3 amino acids: CASSNSPGLYQPQHF. Written as DNA, the CDR3 is TGTGCCAGTAGTAATAGTCCGGGACTATATCAGCCCCAGCATTTT.

The CDR3 DNA is TGCGCCAGCAGCTTGAGTTTGACAGGGAGTTCCTACGAGCAGTACTTC. Amino acids: CASSLSLTGSSYEQYF. V gene TRBV5-1 combines with J gene TRBJ2-7; 7 positions match TRBD1. Germline V gene sequence: CDR1 SGHRS, CDR2 YFSETQ. The J segment lost 1 base and the V segment lost 1 base, leaving 8 bases of the junction unmatched. The CDR3 has 16 residues.

This chain uses TRBV6-5 with TRBJ1-1; tentatively, D is TRBD1 (6 bases). This CDR3 is built from 15 residues. From germline, CDR1 is MNHEY and CDR2 SVGAGI. V was trimmed by 0 bases and J by 1 base, leaving 9 bases between them. In DNA form, the CDR3 reads TGTGCCAGCAGTTACTCGATCAGGGGGAACACTGAAGCTTTCTTT. Its translation: CASSYSIRGNTEAFF.

Details on this clonotype: The junction departs from germline at one end; a sequencing error may be responsible. This chain joins TRBV11-2 and TRBJ2-5; the D call may be TRBD1 or TRBD2 (7 bases each). CDR1 and CDR2 (germline): SGHAT, FQNNGV. The CDR3 length is 17 residues. In nucleotides, the CDR3 is TGTGCCTGCAGCTTAGGGGGCGGGGGTCAGGGCGGTGGGACCCAGTACTTC. Its protein is CACSLGGGGQGGGTQYF.

The chain joins TRBV29-1 to TRBJ2-3; no clear D gene. This CDR3 region has 14 residues. Germline lookup yields CDR1 SQVTM and CDR2 ANQGSEA. Trimming shortened V by 6 bases and J by 1 base, and 14 bases separated the two germline ends. The CDR3 spells CSVCLSPGTDTQYF. The CDR3 bases are TGCAGCGTATGTTTATCTCCAGGCACAGATACGCAGTATTTT.

This clonotype has a handful of counts. This chain connects TRBV7-2 to TRBJ2-3; TRBD1 might be the D (9 bases). Trimming cost V 2 bases and J 8 bases, with 17 bases left between them. CDR3 length: 15 residues. Germline V gives CDR1 SGHTA, CDR2 FQGNSA. CDR3 sequence reads: CASSLTQGAGGTQYF. The CDR3 nucleotides are TGTGCCAGCAGCTTAACACAGGGGGCGGGAGGTACGCAGTATTTT.

This clonotype has only a few counts. The chain recombines TRBV5-1 with TRBJ2-7, with TRBD1 matching over 8 bases. With 6 bases clipped from V and 7 bases from J, the junction kept 15 bases outside the gene matches. Germline lookup yields CDR1 SGHRS and CDR2 YFSETQ. The CDR3 length is 15 residues. The CDR3 sequence: CASTQEVDRVREQYF. The CDR3 DNA is TGCGCCAGCACCCAGGAGGTGGACAGGGTGCGGGAGCAGTACTTC.

The chain carries TRBV21-1 and TRBJ1-1. TRBV21-1 is a recognized pseudogene. The CDR3 is made up of 16 amino acids. CDR3 in amino acids: CASSKGGRVMNTEAFF. As DNA, the CDR3 is TGTGCCAGCAGCAAAGGGGGGAGGGTAATGAACACTGAAGCTTTCTTT.

This clonotype turned up a few times. The chain combines TRBV3-1 with TRBJ2-7; a weak D match, TRBD2 (6 bases). V lost 1 base and J 0 bases, leaving 10 bases between the germline ends. Germline loops: CDR1 LGHDT, CDR2 YNNKEL (reference sequence). CDR3 length equals 15 residues. The CDR3 is CASSQASASSYEQYF. CDR3 coding DNA: TGTGCCAGCAGCCAAGCTAGCGCCAGCTCCTACGAGCAGTACTTC.

This clonotype came up a few times. The chain combines TRBV10-3 with TRBJ1-2, with 9 bases that match TRBD1. There are 15 residues in the CDR3. V shed 3 bases and J 0 bases; nucleotides not matched to a gene: 2. Germline CDR1 reads ENHRY; CDR2 reads SYGVKD. The DNA for the CDR3 is TGTGCCATCAGTGATGGGGACAGGGCTAACTATGGCTACACCTTC. As protein: CAISDGDRANYGYTF.

The rearrangement joins TRBV9 to TRBJ2-3; D is uncertain. CDR1 and CDR2 from the germline V gene are SGDLS and YYNGEE. This CDR3 has 13 residues. V lost 2 bases to trimming and J lost 2 bases, with 6 bases between them. CDR3 amino acids: CASSVGTTDTQYF. The DNA for the CDR3 is TGTGCCAGCAGCGTGGGAACCACAGATACGCAGTATTTT.

This chain links TRBV11-1 with TRBJ2-7; 9 bases agree with TRBD1. The CDR3 length is 15 residues. The J segment lost 1 base and the V segment lost 7 bases, leaving 8 bases of the junction unmatched. Germline V gene data show CDR1 as SGHAT and CDR2 as FQDESV (reference sequence). CDR3 bases: TGTGCCAGCACCGAGGGACAGGGCCCTTCCTACGAGCAGTACTTC. Residues: CASTEGQGPSYEQYF. Variable domain in full (rest from reference TRBV11-1 and TRBJ2-7): EAEVAQSPRYKITEKSQAVAFWCDPISGHATLYWYRQILGQGPELLVQFQDESVVDDSQLPKDRFSAERLKGVDSTLKIQPAELGDSAMYLCASTEGQGPSYEQYFGPGTRLTVT.

The chain employs TRBV7-2 and TRBJ1-2; 9 bases fit TRBD1. Germline loops: CDR1 SGHTA, CDR2 FQGNSA. V gave up 5 bases and J gave up 6 bases; unmatched junction bases: 7. CDR3 size: 14 residues. CDR3 DNA sequence: TGTGCCAGCAGCGCCCGGGACAGGGTTCATGGCTACACCTTC. Residues: CASSARDRVHGYTF.

This clonotype was picked up a small number of times. This sequence joins TRBV5-1 and TRBJ1-2; D gene ambiguous. This CDR3 is built from 15 residues. With 0 bases removed from V and 1 base from J, the gap between germline ends came to 10 bases. CDR1 is SGHRS, CDR2 YFSETQ, per germline. CDR3 region: CASSLDVNVNYGYTF. Here the CDR3 DNA reads TGCGCCAGCAGCTTGGATGTGAACGTTAACTATGGCTACACCTTC.

The chain uses TRBV6-5 and TRBJ1-2; D might be TRBD1 (6 bases). Germline loops: CDR1 MNHEY, CDR2 SVGAGI. The CDR3 covers 13 residues. Trimming stripped 5 bases from V and 7 bases from J, with 14 bases between. In DNA, the CDR3 is TGTGCCAGCAGTCCCAACAGGGCCTCTGGCTACACCTTC. It translates to CASSPNRASGYTF.

V and J are TRBV5-6 and TRBJ2-3, with 11 bases that match TRBD2. The length of the CDR3 is 16 residues. Germline V gene sequence: CDR1 SGHDT, CDR2 YYEEEE. The V segment lost 2 bases and the J segment 6 bases; nucleotides outside the gene matches: 8. The CDR3 loop reads CASSLLLAGDGDTQYF. The DNA of the CDR3 is TGTGCCAGCAGCTTATTACTAGCGGGGGATGGTGATACGCAGTATTTT.

This clonotype was found a few times. V and J are TRBV5-6 and TRBJ1-2; D might be TRBD1 (6 bases). Trimming pared 1 base from V and 5 bases from J, leaving 12 bases between. Germline CDR1 reads SGHDT; CDR2 reads YYEEEE. CDR3 length: 14 residues. In nucleotides, the CDR3 is TGTGCCAGCAGCTTGTGGCCAGGGACATATGGCTACACCTTC. It specifies CASSLWPGTYGYTF.

This clonotype was seen at least ten times. The J gene is TRBJ2-3, the V gene TRBV29-1, with 11 bases matching TRBD2. Germline CDR1 and CDR2: SQVTM and ANQGSEA. This CDR3 region has 17 residues. The CDR3 loop reads CRHWRISSGGYTDTQYF. The CDR3, as DNA: TGCAGACACTGGCGGATTTCTAGCGGGGGGTACACAGATACGCAGTATTTT.